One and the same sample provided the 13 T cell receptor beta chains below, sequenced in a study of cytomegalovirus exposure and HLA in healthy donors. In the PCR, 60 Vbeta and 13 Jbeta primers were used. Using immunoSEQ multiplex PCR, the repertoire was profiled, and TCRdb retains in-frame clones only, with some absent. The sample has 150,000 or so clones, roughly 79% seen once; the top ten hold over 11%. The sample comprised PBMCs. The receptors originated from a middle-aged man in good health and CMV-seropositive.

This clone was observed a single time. This CDR3 is CASRVSGGNEQFF. The CDR3 region has the DNA TGTGCCAGCAGGGTTAGCGGGGGGAATGAGCAGTTCTTC. This chain joins TRBV27 and TRBJ2-1; TRBD2 matches 10 bases. The CDR3 sequence is 13 residues long. Trimming removed 6 bases from V and 7 bases from J; junction bases left unmatched: 3. CDR1 and CDR2 from the germline V gene are MNHEY and SMNVEV (reference sequence).

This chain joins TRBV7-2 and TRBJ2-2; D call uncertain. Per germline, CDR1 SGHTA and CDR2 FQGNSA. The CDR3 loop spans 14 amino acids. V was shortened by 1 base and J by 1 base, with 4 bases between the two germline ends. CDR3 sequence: CASSLERNTGELFF. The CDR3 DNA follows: TGTGCCAGCAGCTTAGAGCGGAACACCGGGGAGCTGTTTTTT. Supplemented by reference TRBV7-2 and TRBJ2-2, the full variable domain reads GAGVSQSPSNKVTEKGKDVELRCDPISGHTALYWYRQSLGQGLEFLIYFQGNSAPDKSGLPSDRFSAERTGGSVSTLTIQRTQQEDSAVYLCASSLERNTGELFFGEGSRLTVL.

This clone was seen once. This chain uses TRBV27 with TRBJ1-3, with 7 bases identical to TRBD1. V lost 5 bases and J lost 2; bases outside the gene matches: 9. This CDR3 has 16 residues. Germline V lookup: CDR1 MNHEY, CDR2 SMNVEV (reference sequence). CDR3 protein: CASSTLGGGAGNTIYF. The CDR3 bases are TGTGCCAGCAGTACCTTAGGAGGGGGCGCTGGAAACACCATATATTTT.

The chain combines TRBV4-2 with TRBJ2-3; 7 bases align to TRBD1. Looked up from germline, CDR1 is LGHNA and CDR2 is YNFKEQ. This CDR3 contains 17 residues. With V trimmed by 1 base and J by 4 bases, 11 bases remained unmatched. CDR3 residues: CASSQVMAQGDADTQYF. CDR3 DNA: TGTGCCAGCAGCCAAGTTATGGCGCAGGGGGATGCAGATACGCAGTATTTT.

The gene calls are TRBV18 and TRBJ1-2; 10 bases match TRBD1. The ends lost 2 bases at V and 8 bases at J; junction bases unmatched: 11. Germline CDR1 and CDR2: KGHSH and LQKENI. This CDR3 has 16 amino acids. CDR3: CASSPRGDRGLEGYTF. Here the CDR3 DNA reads TGTGCCAGCTCACCAAGAGGGGACAGGGGATTGGAGGGCTACACCTTC.

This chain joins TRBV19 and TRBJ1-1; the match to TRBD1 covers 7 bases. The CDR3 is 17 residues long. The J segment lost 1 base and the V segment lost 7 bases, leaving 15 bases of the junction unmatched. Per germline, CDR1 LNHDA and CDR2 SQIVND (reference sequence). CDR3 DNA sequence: TGTGCCAGTATGCCATGGGGGGTGACAGGGAAGAACACTGAAGCTTTCTTT. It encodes CASMPWGVTGKNTEAFF.

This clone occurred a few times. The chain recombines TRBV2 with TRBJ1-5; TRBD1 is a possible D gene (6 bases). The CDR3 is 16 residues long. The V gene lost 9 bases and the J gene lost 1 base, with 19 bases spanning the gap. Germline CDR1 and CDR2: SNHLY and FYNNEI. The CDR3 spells CASRWNPGASNQPQHF. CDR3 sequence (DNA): TGTGCCAGTCGATGGAATCCAGGGGCAAGCAATCAGCCCCAGCATTTT. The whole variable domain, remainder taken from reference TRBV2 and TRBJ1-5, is EPEVTQTPSHQVTQMGQEVILRCVPISNHLYFYWYRQILGQKVEFLVSFYNNEISEKSEIFDDQFSVERPDGSNFTLKIRSTKLEDSAMYFCASRWNPGASNQPQHFGDGTRLSIL.

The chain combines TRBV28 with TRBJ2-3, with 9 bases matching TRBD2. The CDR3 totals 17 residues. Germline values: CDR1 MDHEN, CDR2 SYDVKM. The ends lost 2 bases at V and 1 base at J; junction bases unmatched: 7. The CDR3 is CASSLVSSGDRTDTQYF. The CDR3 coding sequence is TGTGCCAGCAGTTTAGTCTCTAGCGGGGACCGCACAGATACGCAGTATTTT.

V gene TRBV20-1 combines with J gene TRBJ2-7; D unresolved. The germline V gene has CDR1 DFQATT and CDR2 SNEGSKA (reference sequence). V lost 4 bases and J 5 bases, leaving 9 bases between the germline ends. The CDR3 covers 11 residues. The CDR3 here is CSATSVDEQYF. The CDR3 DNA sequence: TGCAGTGCTACCTCGGTGGACGAGCAGTACTTC.

The CDR3 DNA is TGCAGCGTAAGACAGGGGGGGGCAGATACGCAGTATTTT. This gives the protein CSVRQGGADTQYF. The genes are TRBV29-1 and TRBJ2-3, with 9 positions matching TRBD1. The V segment lost 6 bases and the J segment 4 bases; nucleotides outside the gene matches: 5. CDR1 is SQVTM and CDR2 is ANQGSEA in the germline V gene. This CDR3 contains 13 residues.

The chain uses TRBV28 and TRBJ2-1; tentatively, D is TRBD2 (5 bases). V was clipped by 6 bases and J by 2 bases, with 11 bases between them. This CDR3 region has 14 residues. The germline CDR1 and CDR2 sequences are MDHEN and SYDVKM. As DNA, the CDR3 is TGTGCCAGCAGGATGAGAGGGACCTACAATGAGCAGTTCTTC. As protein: CASRMRGTYNEQFF.

CDR3 residues: CASSSARAGSGELFF. The CDR3 DNA reads as TGTGCCAGCAGCTCCGCTAGGGCAGGGTCCGGGGAGCTGTTTTTT. This chain joins TRBV7-8 and TRBJ2-2; TRBD1 is a possible D gene (5 bases). Trimming took off 4 bases at V and 6 bases at J, with 15 bases between the two ends. The CDR3 length is 15 residues. Germline lookup yields CDR1 SGHVS and CDR2 FQNEAQ. Drawing the rest from reference TRBV7-8 and TRBJ2-2, the complete variable domain is GAGVSQSPRYKVAKRGQDVALRCDPISGHVSLFWYQQALGQGPEFLTYFQNEAQLDKSGLPSDRFFAERPEGSVSTLKIQRTQQEDSAVYLCASSSARAGSGELFFGEGSRLTVL.

The CDR3 spells CASTQEDRGSSSYGYTF. CDR3 sequence (DNA): TGCGCCAGCACTCAGGAGGACAGGGGTTCATCAAGCTATGGCTACACCTTC. The chain carries TRBV4-1 and TRBJ1-2, with 9 bases identical to TRBD1. Germline-derived CDR1 and CDR2 are MGHRA and YSYEKL. The V segment lost 7 bases and the J segment 4 bases; nucleotides outside the gene matches: 16. The CDR3 length is 17 residues.